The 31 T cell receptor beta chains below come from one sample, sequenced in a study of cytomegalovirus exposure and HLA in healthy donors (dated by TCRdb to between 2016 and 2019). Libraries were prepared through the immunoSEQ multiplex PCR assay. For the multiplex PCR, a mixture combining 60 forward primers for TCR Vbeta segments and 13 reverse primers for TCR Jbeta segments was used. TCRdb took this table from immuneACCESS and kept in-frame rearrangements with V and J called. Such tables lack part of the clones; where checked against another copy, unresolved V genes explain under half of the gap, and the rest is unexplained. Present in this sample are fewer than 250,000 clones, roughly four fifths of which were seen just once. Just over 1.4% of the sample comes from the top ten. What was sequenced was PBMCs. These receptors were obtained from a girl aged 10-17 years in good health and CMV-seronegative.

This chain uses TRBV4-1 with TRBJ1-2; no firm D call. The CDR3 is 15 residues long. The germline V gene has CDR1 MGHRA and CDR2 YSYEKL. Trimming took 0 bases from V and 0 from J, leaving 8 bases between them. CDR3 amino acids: CASSQDTETNYGYTF. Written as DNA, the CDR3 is TGCGCCAGCAGCCAAGATACGGAGACTAACTATGGCTACACCTTC.

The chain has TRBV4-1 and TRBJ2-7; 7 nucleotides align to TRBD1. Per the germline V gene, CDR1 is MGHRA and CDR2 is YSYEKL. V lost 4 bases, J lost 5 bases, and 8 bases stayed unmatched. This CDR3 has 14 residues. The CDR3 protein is CASSPVSGGDEQYF. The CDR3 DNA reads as TGCGCCAGCAGCCCGGTATCAGGGGGAGACGAGCAGTACTTC.

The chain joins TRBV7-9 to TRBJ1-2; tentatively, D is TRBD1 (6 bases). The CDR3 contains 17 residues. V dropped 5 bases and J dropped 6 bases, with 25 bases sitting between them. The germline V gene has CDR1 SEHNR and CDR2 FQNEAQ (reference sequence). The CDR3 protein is CASSRRRGGVGGDGYTF. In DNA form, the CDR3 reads TGTGCCAGCAGCCGTAGAAGGGGGGGAGTTGGTGGCGATGGCTACACCTTC. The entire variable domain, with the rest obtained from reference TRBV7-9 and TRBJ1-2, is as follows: DTGVSQNPRHKITKRGQNVTFRCDPISEHNRLYWYRQTLGQGPEFLTYFQNEAQLEKSRLLSDRFSAERPKGSFSTLEIQRTEQGDSAMYLCASSRRRGGVGGDGYTFGSGTRLTVV.

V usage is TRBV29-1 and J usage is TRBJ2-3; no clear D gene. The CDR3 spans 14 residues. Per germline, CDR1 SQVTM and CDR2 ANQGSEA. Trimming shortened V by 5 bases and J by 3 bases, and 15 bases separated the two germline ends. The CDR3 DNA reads TGCAGCGTTACAACCCCCCAGGTAACAGATACGCAGTATTTT. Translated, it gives CSVTTPQVTDTQYF.

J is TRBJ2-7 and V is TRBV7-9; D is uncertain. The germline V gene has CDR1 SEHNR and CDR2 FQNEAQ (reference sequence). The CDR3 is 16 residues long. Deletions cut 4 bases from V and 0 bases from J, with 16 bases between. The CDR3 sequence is CASSSRQFSSSYEQYF. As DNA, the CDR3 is TGTGCCAGCAGCTCAAGACAATTTAGTAGCTCCTACGAGCAGTACTTC. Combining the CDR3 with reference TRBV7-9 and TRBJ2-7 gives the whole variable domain DTGVSQNPRHKITKRGQNVTFRCDPISEHNRLYWYRQTLGQGPEFLTYFQNEAQLEKSRLLSDRFSAERPKGSFSTLEIQRTEQGDSAMYLCASSSRQFSSSYEQYFGPGTRLTVT.

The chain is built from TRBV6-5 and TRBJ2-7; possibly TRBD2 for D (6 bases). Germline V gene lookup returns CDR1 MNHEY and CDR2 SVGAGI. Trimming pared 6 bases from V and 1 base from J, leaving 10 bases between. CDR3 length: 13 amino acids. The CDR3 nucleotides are TGTGCCAGCAGCCCCGGGAGTTCCTACGAGCAGTACTTC. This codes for CASSPGSSYEQYF.

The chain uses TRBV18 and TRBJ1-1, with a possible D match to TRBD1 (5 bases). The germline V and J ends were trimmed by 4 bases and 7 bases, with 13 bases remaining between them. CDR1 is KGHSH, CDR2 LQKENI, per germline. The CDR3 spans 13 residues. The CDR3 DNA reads TGTGCCAGCTCACTAAATTGGGGGGATGAAGCTTTCTTT. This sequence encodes CASSLNWGDEAFF. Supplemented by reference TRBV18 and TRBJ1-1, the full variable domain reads NAGVMQNPRHLVRRRGQEARLRCSPMKGHSHVYWYRQLPEEGLKFMVYLQKENIIDESGMPKERFSAEFPKEGPSILRIQQVVRGDSAAYFCASSLNWGDEAFFGQGTRLTVV.

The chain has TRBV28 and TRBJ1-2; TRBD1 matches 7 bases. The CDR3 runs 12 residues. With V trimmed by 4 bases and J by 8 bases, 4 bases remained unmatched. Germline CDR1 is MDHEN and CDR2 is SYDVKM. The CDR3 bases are TGTGCCAGCAGTTGGACAGGTGAGGGCTACACCTTC. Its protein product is CASSWTGEGYTF.

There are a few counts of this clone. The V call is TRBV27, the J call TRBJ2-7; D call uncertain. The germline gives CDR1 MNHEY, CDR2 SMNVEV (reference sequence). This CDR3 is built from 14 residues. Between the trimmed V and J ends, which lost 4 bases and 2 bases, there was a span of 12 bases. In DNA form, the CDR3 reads TGTGCCAGCAGTTCCCGGGTCTCGACCTACGAGCAGTACTTC. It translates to CASSSRVSTYEQYF.

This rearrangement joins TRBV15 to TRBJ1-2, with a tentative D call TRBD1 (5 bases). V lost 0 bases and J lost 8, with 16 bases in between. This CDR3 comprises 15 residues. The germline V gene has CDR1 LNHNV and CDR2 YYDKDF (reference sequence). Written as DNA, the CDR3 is TGTGCCACCAGCAGAGAGCGGGGGGTCGCTTACGGCTACACCTTC. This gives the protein CATSRERGVAYGYTF. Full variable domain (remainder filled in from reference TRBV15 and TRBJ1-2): DAMVIQNPRYQVTQFGKPVTLSCSQTLNHNVMYWYQQKSSQAPKLLFHYYDKDFNNEADTPDNFQSRRPNTSFCFLDIRSPGLGDTAMYLCATSRERGVAYGYTFGSGTRLTVV.

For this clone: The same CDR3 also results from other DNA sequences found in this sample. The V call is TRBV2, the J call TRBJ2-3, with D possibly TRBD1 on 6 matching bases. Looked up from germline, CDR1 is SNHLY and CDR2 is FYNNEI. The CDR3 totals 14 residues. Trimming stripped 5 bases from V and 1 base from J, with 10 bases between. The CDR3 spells CASSLRQGTDTQYF. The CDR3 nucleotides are TGTGCCAGCAGTCTCCGACAGGGCACAGATACGCAGTATTTT.

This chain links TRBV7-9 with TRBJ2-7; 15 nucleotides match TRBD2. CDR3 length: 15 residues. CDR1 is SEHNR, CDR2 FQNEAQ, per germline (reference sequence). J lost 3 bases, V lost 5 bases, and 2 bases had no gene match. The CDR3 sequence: CASSRGLAGGYEQYF. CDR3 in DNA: TGTGCCAGCAGCCGGGGACTAGCGGGAGGCTACGAGCAGTACTTC.

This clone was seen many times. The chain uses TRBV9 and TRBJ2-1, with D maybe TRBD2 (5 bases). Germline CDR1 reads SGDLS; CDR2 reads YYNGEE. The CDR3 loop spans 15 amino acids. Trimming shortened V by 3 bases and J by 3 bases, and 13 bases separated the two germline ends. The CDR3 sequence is CASSDDSGIYNEQFF. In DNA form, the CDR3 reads TGTGCCAGCAGCGACGACTCGGGGATCTACAATGAGCAGTTCTTC.

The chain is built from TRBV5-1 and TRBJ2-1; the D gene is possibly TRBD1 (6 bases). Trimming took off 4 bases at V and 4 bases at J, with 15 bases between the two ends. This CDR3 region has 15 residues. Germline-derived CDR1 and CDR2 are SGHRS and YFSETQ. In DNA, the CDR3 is TGCGCCAGCAGCACCACAGGGAGCGGATACAATGAGCAGTTCTTC. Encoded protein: CASSTTGSGYNEQFF.

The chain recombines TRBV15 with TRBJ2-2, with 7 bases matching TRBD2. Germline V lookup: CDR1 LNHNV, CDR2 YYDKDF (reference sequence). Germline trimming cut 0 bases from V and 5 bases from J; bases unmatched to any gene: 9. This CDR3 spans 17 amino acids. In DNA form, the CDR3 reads TGTGCCACCAGCAGAGATGTTGGGGAGGGACCGACCGGGGAGCTGTTTTTT. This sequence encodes CATSRDVGEGPTGELFF.

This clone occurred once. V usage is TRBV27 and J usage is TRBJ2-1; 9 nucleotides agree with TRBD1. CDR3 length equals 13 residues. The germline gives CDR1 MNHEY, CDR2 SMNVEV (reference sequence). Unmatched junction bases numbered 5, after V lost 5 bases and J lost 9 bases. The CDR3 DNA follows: TGTGCCAGCAGTGAGGGGACAGGGATTGAGCAGTTCTTC. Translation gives CASSEGTGIEQFF.

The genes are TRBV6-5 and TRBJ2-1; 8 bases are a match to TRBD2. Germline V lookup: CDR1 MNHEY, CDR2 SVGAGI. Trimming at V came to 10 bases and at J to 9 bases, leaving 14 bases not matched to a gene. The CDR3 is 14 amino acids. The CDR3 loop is CATSPPGGPGEQFF. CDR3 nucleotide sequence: TGTGCCACGTCACCACCGGGAGGGCCAGGTGAGCAGTTCTTC.

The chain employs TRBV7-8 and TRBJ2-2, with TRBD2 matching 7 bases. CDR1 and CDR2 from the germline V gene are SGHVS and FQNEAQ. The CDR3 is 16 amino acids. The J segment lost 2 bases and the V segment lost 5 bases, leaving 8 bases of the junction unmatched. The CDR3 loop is CASSGGTNYNTGELFF. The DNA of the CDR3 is TGTGCCAGCAGCGGCGGGACTAACTATAACACCGGGGAGCTGTTTTTT.

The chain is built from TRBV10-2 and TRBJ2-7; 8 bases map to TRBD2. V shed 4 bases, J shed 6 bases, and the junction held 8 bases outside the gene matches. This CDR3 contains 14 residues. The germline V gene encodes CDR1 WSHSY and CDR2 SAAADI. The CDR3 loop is CASSVGQRESEQYF. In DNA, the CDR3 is TGCGCCAGCAGTGTGGGCCAGCGGGAGAGCGAGCAGTACTTC.

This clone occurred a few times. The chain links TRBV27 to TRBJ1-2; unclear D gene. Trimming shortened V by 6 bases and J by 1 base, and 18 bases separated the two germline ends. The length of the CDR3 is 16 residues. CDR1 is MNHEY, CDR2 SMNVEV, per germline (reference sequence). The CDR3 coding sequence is TGTGCCAGCAGAGAGGAGGGCGGGAGGATTAACTATGGCTACACCTTC. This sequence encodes CASREEGGRINYGYTF.

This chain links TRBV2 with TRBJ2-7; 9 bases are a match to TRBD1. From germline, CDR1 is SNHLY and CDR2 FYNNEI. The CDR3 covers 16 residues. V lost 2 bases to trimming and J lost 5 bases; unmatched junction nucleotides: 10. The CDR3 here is CASSERTGGQGHEQYF. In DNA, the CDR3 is TGTGCCAGCAGTGAACGGACGGGGGGACAGGGCCACGAGCAGTACTTC.

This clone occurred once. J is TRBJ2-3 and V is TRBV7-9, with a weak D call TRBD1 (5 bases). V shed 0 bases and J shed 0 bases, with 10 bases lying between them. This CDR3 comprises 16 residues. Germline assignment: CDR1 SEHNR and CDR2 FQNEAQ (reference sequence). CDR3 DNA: TGTGCCAGCAGCTTAGCCCCAGGGCTTAGCACAGATACGCAGTATTTT. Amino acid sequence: CASSLAPGLSTDTQYF.

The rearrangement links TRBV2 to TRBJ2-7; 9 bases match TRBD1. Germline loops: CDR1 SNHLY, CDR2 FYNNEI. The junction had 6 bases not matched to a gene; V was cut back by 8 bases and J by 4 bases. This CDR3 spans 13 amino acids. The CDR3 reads CASAGQGSYEQYF. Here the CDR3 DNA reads TGTGCCAGCGCGGGACAGGGTTCTTACGAGCAGTACTTC.

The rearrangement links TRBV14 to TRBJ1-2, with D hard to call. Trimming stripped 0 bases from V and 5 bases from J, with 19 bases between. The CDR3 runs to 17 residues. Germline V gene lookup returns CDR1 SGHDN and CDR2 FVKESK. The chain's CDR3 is CASSQEVPFPGLYGYTF. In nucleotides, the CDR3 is TGTGCCAGCAGCCAAGAAGTTCCTTTCCCGGGTCTATATGGCTACACCTTC.

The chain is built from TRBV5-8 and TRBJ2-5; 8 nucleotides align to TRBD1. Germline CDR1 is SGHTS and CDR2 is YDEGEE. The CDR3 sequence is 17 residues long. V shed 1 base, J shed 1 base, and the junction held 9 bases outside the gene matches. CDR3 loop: CASSLFGTGLIQETQYF. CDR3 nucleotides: TGTGCCAGCAGCTTGTTTGGGACAGGTCTTATCCAAGAGACCCAGTACTTC.

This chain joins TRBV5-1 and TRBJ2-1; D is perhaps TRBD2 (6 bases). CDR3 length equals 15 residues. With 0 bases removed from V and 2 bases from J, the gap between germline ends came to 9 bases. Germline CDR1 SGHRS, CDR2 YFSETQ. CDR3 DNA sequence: TGCGCCAGCAGCTTGGCGGGAGTAACCTACAATGAGCAGTTCTTC. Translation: CASSLAGVTYNEQFF. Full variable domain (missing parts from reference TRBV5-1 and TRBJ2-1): KAGVTQTPRYLIKTRGQQVTLSCSPISGHRSVSWYQQTPGQGLQFLFEYFSETQRNKGNFPGRFSGRQFSNSRSEMNVSTLELGDSALYLCASSLAGVTYNEQFFGPGTRLTVL.

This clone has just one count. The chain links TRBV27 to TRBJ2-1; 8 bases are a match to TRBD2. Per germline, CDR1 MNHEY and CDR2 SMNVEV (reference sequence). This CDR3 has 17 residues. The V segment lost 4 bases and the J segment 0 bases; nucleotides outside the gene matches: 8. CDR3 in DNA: TGTGCCAGCAGTTCAGGACTAGCCGAAAACTCCTACAATGAGCAGTTCTTC. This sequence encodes CASSSGLAENSYNEQFF.

CDR3 sequence reads: CASSQGLLAGGEIDTQYF. Written as DNA, the CDR3 is TGTGCCAGCAGCCAAGGCCTTCTAGCGGGGGGAGAGATAGATACGCAGTATTTT. The V and J genes are TRBV4-2 and TRBJ2-3, with TRBD2 matching 11 bases. CDR1 is LGHNA, CDR2 YNFKEQ, per germline. The V and J ends lost 1 base and 5 bases, in that order; junction bases with no gene match: 11. The CDR3 consists of 18 residues.

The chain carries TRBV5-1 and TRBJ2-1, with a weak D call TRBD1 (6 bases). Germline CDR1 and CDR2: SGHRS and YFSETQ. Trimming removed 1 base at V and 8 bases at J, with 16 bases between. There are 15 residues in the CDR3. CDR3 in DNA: TGCGCCAGCAGCTTGAGATTACAGGGAAGCGATGAGCAGTTCTTC. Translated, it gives CASSLRLQGSDEQFF.

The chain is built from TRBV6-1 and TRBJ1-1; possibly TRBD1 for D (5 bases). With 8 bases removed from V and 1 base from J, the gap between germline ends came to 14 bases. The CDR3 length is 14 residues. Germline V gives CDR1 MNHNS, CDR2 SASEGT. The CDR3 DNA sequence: TGTGCCAGCCGCCCCTCCCAGGGGAACACTGAAGCTTTCTTT. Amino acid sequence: CASRPSQGNTEAFF.

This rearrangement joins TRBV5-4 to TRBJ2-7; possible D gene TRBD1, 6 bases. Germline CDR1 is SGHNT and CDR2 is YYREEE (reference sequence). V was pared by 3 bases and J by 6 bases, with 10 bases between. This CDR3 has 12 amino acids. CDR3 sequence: CASSWTAGEQYF. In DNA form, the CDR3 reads TGTGCCAGCAGCTGGACAGCTGGCGAGCAGTACTTC.